This passage covers 11 T cell receptor beta chains from one sample sequenced in a study of blood T cell repertoires in COVID-19 (dated by TCRdb to 2020 to 2021). Library creation used the immunoSEQ multiplex PCR assay. TCRdb limited this immuneACCESS table to in-frame rearrangements with V and J called. A share of clones is missing; checked studies link under half to unresolved V genes, and the rest is unexplained. This sample comprises 150,000 or so clones, approximately 84% of them detected only once. 9.5% to 15% of the sample rests with the top ten. Sequenced sample: PBMCs or T cells enriched from blood (not recorded which). These receptors were collected from a man aged 50-59 years who had recovered from COVID-19.

The gene calls are TRBV6-1 and TRBJ1-5, with TRBD1 matching 7 bases. The V gene's germline CDR1 is MNHNS and CDR2 SASEGT. The CDR3 contains 18 residues. V lost 3 bases and J lost 0; bases outside the gene matches: 11. In DNA form, the CDR3 reads TGTGCCAGCAGTGACCCACTGACAGGGAGGAGTAGCAATCAGCCCCAGCATTTT. Translated, it gives CASSDPLTGRSSNQPQHF.

The CDR3 nucleotides read TGTGCCAGCAGCCGACTAGCGGGGGGGCATGGCACAGATACGCAGTATTTT. Amino acids: CASSRLAGGHGTDTQYF. This chain connects TRBV6-6 to TRBJ2-3, with TRBD2 matching over 14 bases. Germline V gene data show CDR1 as MNHNY and CDR2 as SVGAGI (reference sequence). This CDR3 comprises 17 residues. The trim removed 6 bases at V and 1 base at J, leaving 6 bases unmatched.

The genes are TRBV9 and TRBJ1-1; 10 nucleotides align to TRBD1. V gave up 3 bases and J gave up 5 bases; unmatched junction bases: 7. Germline V gene sequence: CDR1 SGDLS, CDR2 YYNGEE. The length of the CDR3 is 15 residues. The CDR3 sequence: CASSARQGAGTEAFF. The CDR3 DNA follows: TGTGCCAGCAGCGCTCGACAGGGGGCAGGGACTGAAGCTTTCTTT.

Written as DNA, the CDR3 is TGTGCCATCAGTGAGCCACAGGGTAGAGCTTTCTTT. This encodes CAISEPQGRAFF. V is TRBV10-3 and J is TRBJ1-1, with D perhaps TRBD1 (6 bases). CDR3 length: 12 amino acids. V was cut by 2 bases and J by 10 bases, with 11 bases left in between. Germline CDR1 is ENHRY and CDR2 is SYGVKD.

A single count supports this clone. V is TRBV19 and J is TRBJ2-7; 8 nucleotides line up with TRBD1. Germline values: CDR1 LNHDA, CDR2 SQIVND (reference sequence). Trimming removed 5 bases from V and 3 bases from J; junction bases left unmatched: 3. CDR3 size: 13 residues. CDR3 region: CASSVGQGYEQYF. CDR3 bases: TGTGCCAGTAGTGTAGGACAGGGCTACGAGCAGTACTTC.

Turning to this clone: One end of the junction varies from germline; a read error may be responsible. This chain uses TRBV7-3 with TRBJ2-1, with a tentative D call TRBD1 (6 bases). This CDR3 region has 13 residues. The germline V gene has CDR1 SGHTA and CDR2 FQGTGA. CDR3 sequence: CASSPYRDKEQFF. CDR3 nucleotide sequence: TGTGCCAGCAGTCCATACAGGGACAAGGAGCAGTTCTTC.

The gene calls are TRBV2 and TRBJ2-5, with a possible D match to TRBD1 (6 bases). CDR3 length: 14 amino acids. V was cut by 4 bases and J by 9 bases, with 18 bases left in between. CDR1 SNHLY and CDR2 FYNNEI come from the germline V gene. CDR3 residues: CASSGTGSSEPQYF. In DNA, the CDR3 is TGTGCCAGCAGTGGCACAGGGTCGAGCGAGCCCCAGTACTTC.

The chain is built from TRBV5-1 and TRBJ2-5, with 7 bases matching TRBD1. The ends lost 4 bases at V and 2 bases at J; junction bases unmatched: 11. The CDR3 runs to 16 residues. Germline V gene lookup returns CDR1 SGHRS and CDR2 YFSETQ. CDR3: CASSPRTGRPQETQYF. DNA of the CDR3: TGCGCCAGCAGCCCCCGGACAGGCCGACCTCAAGAGACCCAGTACTTC.

Turning to this clone: Other DNA sequences in the sample encode the same CDR3. The DNA for the CDR3 is TGTGCCATCAGTGATAAGGACAGGGGAGACACTGAAGCTTTCTTT. Encoded protein: CAISDKDRGDTEAFF. The chain joins TRBV10-3 to TRBJ1-1, with 9 bases identical to TRBD1. Germline V gives CDR1 ENHRY, CDR2 SYGVKD. The CDR3 is made up of 15 amino acids. Unmatched junction bases numbered 5, after V lost 3 bases and J lost 3 bases.

This clone has a handful of counts. This chain connects TRBV30 to TRBJ1-2; D not certain. The ends were cut back, 0 bases at V and 2 bases at J, with 10 bases in the middle. The germline V gene has CDR1 GTSNPN and CDR2 SVGIG (reference sequence). The length of the CDR3 is 14 residues. Written as DNA, the CDR3 is TGTGCCTGGAGTGTAAGGCGACTGAACTATGGCTACACCTTC. It encodes CAWSVRRLNYGYTF.

The chain links TRBV4-1 to TRBJ1-3; D not certain. This CDR3 spans 16 amino acids. The germline V and J ends were trimmed by 1 base and 0 bases, with 10 bases remaining between them. Germline values: CDR1 MGHRA, CDR2 YSYEKL. CDR3 sequence reads: CASSQGRVGSGNTIYF. CDR3 sequence (DNA): TGCGCCAGCAGCCAAGGACGGGTGGGCTCTGGAAACACCATATATTTT.